The text below deals with one T cell receptor (beta chain). This entry belongs to a study of control samples from healthy donors and cancer patients. Assay: immunoSEQ multiplex PCR; the TCRdb copy retains only in-frame clones and omits some. The table includes tens of thousands of clones, 80% to 95% detected once. V shed 6 bases, J shed 7 bases, and the junction held 6 bases outside the gene matches. The CDR3 spans 13 residues. Germline-derived CDR1 and CDR2 are LNHDA and SQIVND (reference sequence). The sequenced material came from PBMCs. The chain uses TRBV19 and TRBJ2-4; 7 bases map to TRBD1. The TCR originated in a woman between 35 and 50 years old with lung cancer. DNA of the CDR3: TGTGCCAGTAGGGGACAGATCGGGAACATTCAGTACTTC. It encodes CASRGQIGNIQYF.